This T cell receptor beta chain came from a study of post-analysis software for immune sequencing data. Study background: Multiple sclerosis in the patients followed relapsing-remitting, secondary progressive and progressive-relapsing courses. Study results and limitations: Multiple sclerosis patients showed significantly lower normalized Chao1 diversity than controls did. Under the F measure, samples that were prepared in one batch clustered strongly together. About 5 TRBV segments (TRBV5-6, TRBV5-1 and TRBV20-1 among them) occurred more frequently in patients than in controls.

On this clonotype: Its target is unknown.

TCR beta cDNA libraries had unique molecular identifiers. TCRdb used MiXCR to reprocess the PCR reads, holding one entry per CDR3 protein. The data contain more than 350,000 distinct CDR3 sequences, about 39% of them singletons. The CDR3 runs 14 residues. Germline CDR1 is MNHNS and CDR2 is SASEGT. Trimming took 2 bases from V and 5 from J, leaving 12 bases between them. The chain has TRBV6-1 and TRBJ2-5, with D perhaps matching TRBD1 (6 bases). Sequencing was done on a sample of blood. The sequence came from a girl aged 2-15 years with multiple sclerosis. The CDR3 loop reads CASSETSRGETQYF. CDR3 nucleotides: TGTGCCAGCAGTGAAACTTCCAGGGGTGAGACCCAGTACTTC.